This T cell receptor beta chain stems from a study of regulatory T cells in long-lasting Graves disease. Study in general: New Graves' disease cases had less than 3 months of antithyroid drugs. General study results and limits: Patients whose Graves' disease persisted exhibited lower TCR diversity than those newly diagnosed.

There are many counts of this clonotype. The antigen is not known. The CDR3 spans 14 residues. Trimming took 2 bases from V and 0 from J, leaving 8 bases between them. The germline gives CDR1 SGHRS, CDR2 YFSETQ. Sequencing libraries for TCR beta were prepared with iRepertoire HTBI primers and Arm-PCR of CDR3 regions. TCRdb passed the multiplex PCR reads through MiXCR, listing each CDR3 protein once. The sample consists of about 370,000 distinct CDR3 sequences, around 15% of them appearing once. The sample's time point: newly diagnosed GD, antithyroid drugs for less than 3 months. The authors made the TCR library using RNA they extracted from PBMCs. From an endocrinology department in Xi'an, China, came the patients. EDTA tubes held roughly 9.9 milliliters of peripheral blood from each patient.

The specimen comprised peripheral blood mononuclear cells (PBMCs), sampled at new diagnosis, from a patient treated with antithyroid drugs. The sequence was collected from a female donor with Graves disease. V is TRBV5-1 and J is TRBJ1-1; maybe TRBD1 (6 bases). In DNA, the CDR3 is TGCGCCAGCAGCTTAACAGGGTTGAACACTGAAGCTTTCTTT. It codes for CASSLTGLNTEAFF. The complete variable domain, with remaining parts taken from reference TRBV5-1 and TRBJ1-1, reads KAGVTQTPRYLIKTRGQQVTLSCSPISGHRSVSWYQQTPGQGLQFLFEYFSETQRNKGNFPGRFSGRQFSNSRSEMNVSTLELGDSALYLCASSLTGLNTEAFFGQGTRLTVV.